Sequencing of this T cell receptor beta chain was carried out in a study of blood T cell repertoires in COVID-19. Study context: PBMCs, B-cell-depleted T cells, or T cells provided the cDNA or gDNA that made up the material.

CDR1 GTSNPN and CDR2 SVGIG come from the germline V gene (reference sequence). Trimming pared 8 bases from V and 7 bases from J, leaving 15 bases between. The CDR3 covers 11 residues. In the authors' workflow: Estimation of nucleated cell counts was performed using reference gene primer amplification. Sequenced by immunoSEQ multiplex PCR; TCRdb stores in-frame clones only, minus some. The V and J calls and clone size come from that table; D and trimming were worked out from the DNA. The table records some 700,000 clones, approximately 90% of them present only once. This receptor was taken from a woman aged 18-35 years with acute or convalescent COVID-19. Sequenced material: peripheral blood. The chain carries TRBV30 and TRBJ2-7; a weak D match, TRBD1 (6 bases). CDR3 region: CAGDRTREQYF. CDR3 sequence (DNA): TGTGCCGGAGACAGGACGAGGGAGCAGTACTTC.